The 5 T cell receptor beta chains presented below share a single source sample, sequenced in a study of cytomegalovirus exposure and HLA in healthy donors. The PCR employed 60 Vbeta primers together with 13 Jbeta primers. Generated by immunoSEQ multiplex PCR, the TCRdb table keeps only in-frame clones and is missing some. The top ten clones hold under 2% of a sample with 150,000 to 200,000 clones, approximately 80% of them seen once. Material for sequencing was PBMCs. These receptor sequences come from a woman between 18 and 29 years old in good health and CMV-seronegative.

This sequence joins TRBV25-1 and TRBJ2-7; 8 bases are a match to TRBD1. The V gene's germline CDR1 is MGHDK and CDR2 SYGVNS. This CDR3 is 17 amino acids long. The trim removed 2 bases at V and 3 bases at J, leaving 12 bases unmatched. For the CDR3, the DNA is TGTGCCAGCAGTGAAACATGGGACAGGCCACTACTCTACGAGCAGTACTTC. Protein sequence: CASSETWDRPLLYEQYF.

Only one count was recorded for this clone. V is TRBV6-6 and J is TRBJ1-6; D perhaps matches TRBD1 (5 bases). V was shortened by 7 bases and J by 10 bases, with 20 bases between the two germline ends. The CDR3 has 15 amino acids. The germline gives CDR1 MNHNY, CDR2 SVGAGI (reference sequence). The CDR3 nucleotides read TGTGCCAGCACCCTACTGGGGGGGGAGGGGTCACCCCTCCACTTT. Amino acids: CASTLLGGEGSPLHF.

The CDR3 nucleotides read TGTGCCAGCAGCCGGGACACCGACACTGAAGCTTTCTTT. Its translation: CASSRDTDTEAFF. The genes are TRBV5-4 and TRBJ1-1, with D perhaps TRBD1 (6 bases). CDR3 length equals 13 residues. V was trimmed by 4 bases and J by 3 bases, leaving 10 bases between them. CDR1 and CDR2 from the germline V gene are SGHNT and YYREEE (reference sequence).

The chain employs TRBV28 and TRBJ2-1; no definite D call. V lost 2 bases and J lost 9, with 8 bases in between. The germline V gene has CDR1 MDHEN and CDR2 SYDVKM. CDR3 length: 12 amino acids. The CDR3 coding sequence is TGTGCCAGCAGTTTAACAGTGACTGAGCAGTTCTTC. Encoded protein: CASSLTVTEQFF.

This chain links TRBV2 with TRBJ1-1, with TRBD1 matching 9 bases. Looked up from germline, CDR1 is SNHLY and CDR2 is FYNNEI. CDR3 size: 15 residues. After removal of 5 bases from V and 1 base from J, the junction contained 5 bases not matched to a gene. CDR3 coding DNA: TGTGCCAGCAGTAACCCGGGACAGGGGAACACTGAAGCTTTCTTT. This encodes CASSNPGQGNTEAFF.